Here is one T cell receptor beta chain with its context. This sample was taken from a study of blood T cell repertoires in COVID-19. Across the study: Spain, Italy and the United States supplied samples that represented acute and convalescent COVID-19.

Original processing methods: Estimates of nucleated cell counts were drawn from the amplification of reference gene primers. Produced via immunoSEQ multiplex PCR; TCRdb's table is partial and in-frame only. V, J and clone size are taken as reported in that table, and D and trimming were inferred from the DNA itself. This table holds about 170,000 clones, 85% to 90% found once. The CDR3 consists of 15 residues. The junction had 11 bases not matched to a gene; V was cut back by 8 bases and J by 6 bases. The germline V gene encodes CDR1 MDHEN and CDR2 SYDVKM. The sequenced material came from peripheral blood. The chain recombines TRBV28 with TRBJ2-7, with TRBD2 identical over 12 bases. This receptor was obtained from a man aged 45-65 years who had recovered from COVID-19. This chain's CDR3 is CASETLAGGPGEQYF. In DNA form, the CDR3 reads TGTGCCAGCGAGACCCTAGCGGGGGGGCCTGGCGAGCAGTACTTC.